The source of this TCR beta chain is a study of cytomegalovirus exposure and HLA in healthy donors. Vbeta (60) and Jbeta (13) primers were used in the PCR. Here immunoSEQ multiplex PCR was the method, and the copy in TCRdb shows in-frame clones only, minus some. The sample yields around 150,000 clones, around 80% seen once. Germline V lookup: CDR1 SGDLS, CDR2 YYNGEE. The ends lost 6 bases at V and 2 bases at J; junction bases unmatched: 6. The CDR3 contains 15 residues. The source is a woman in her thirties or forties in good health and CMV-seropositive. The specimen was PBMCs. V gene TRBV9 combines with J gene TRBJ2-3, with TRBD1 matching 10 bases. CDR3 protein: CASTRTGGVTDTQYF. CDR3 nucleotide sequence: TGTGCCAGCACCAGGACAGGGGGAGTCACAGATACGCAGTATTTT.